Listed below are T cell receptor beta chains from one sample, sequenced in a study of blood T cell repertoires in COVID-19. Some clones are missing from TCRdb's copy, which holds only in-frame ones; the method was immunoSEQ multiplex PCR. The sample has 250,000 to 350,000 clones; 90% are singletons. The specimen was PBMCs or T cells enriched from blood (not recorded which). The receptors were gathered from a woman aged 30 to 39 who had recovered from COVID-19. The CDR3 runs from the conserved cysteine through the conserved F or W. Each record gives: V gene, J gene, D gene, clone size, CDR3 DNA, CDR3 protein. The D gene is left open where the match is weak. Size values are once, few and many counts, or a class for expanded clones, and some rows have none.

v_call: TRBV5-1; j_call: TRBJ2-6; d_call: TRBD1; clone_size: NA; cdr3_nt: TGCGCCAGCAGCTTGGTAGGGACAGGGGCCGGGGCCAACGTCCTGACTTTC; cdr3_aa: CASSLVGTGAGANVLTF
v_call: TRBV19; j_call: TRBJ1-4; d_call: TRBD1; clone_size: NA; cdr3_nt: TGTGCCAGTAGCCCAGGACAGGGCAGGCTTAATGAAAAACTGTTTTTT; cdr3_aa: CASSPGQGRLNEKLFF
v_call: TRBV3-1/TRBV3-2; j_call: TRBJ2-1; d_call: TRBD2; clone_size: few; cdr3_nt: TGTGCCAGCAGCCAAGTGACTAGCGGGGGACACAATGAGCAGTTCTTC; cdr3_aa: CASSQVTSGGHNEQFF
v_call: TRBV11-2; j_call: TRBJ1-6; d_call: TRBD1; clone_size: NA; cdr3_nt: TGTGCCAGCAGCCCAGGGACAGGGAGTAATTCACCCCTCCACTTT; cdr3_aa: CASSPGTGSNSPLHF
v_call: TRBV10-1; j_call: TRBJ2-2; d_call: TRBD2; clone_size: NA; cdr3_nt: TGCGCCAGCAGTGAACTAGCGGTTTCGGGCACCGGGGAGCTGTTTTTT; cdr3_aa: CASSELAVSGTGELFF
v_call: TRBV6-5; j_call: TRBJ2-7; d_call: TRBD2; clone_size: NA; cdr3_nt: TGTGCCAGCAGGCCTCGGGGCGCGGGAGGCCACGAGCAGTACTTC; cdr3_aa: CASRPRGAGGHEQYF
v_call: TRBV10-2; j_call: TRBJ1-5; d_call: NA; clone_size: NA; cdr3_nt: TGCGCCAGCAGTGGGCCACAGGTGAATCAGCCCCAGCATTTT; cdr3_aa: CASSGPQVNQPQHF
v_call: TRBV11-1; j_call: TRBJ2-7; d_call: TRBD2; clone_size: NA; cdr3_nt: TGTGCCAGCAGCTTATTCGCGGGAGGGGGCGAGCAGTACTTC; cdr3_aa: CASSLFAGGGEQYF
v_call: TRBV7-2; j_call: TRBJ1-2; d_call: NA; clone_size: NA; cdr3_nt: TGTGCCAGCAGCGCAGCCGGGACTGCTACTTATGGCTACACCTTC; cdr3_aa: CASSAAGTATYGYTF
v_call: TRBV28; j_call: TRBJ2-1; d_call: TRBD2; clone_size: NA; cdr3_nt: TGTGCCAGCAGTCCGTTGTTATCTAGCGGGAGATACAATGAGCAGTTCTTC; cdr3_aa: CASSPLLSSGRYNEQFF
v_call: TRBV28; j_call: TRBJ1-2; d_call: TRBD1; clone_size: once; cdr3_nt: TGTGCCAGCAGTTCCTCCGGGACAGGGGGCGCCGACTATGGCTACACCTTC; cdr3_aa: CASSSSGTGGADYGYTF
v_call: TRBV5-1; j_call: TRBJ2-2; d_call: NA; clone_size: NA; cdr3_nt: TGCGCCAGCAAATCTGTTACAACGGGGACCGGGGAGCTGTTTTTT; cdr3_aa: CASKSVTTGTGELFF